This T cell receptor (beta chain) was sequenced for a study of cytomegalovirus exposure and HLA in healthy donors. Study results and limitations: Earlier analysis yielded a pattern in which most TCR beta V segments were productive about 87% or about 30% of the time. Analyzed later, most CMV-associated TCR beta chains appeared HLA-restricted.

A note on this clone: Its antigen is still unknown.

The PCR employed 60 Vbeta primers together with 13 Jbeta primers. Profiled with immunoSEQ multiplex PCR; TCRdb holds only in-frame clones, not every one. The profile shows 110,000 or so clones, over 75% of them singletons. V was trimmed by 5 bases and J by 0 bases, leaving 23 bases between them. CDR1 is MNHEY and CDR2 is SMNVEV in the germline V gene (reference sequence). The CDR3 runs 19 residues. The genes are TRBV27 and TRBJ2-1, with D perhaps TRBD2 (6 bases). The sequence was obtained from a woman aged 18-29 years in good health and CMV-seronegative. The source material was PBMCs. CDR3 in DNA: TGTGCCAGCAGTCTACAACCAGGGACTGAGTTACACTCCTACAATGAGCAGTTCTTC. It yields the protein CASSLQPGTELHSYNEQFF.